Shown below are 30 T cell receptor beta chains from a single sample sequenced in a study of cytomegalovirus exposure and HLA in healthy donors. The PCR used 60 Vbeta and 13 Jbeta primers. The protocol was immunoSEQ multiplex PCR, while the TCRdb copy is restricted to in-frame clones and leaves out a portion. Seen here are a few hundred thousand clones, roughly 80% observed once, and the top ten hold 1.1% to 1.5%. The sample was PBMCs. These receptors originate from a girl aged 10-17 years in good health and CMV-seronegative.

The V call is TRBV28, the J call TRBJ1-4; 9 bases are shared with TRBD1. The CDR3 sequence is 17 residues long. V gave up 4 bases and J gave up 0 bases; unmatched junction bases: 6. Germline-derived CDR1 and CDR2 are MDHEN and SYDVKM. CDR3 protein: CASSSAGQGATNEKLFF. The CDR3 DNA follows: TGTGCCAGCAGTTCCGCGGGACAGGGTGCAACTAATGAAAAACTGTTTTTT.

The chain is built from TRBV27 and TRBJ2-1; 10 nucleotides match TRBD2. CDR1 is MNHEY, CDR2 SMNVEV, per germline (reference sequence). V lost 6 bases and J lost 5; bases outside the gene matches: 10. The CDR3 spans 16 residues. The CDR3 loop is CASSRALAGVDNEQFF. The CDR3 nucleotides are TGTGCCAGCAGCCGTGCTCTAGCGGGAGTCGACAATGAGCAGTTCTTC.

The chain couples TRBV15 to TRBJ1-5, with D unresolved. The length of the CDR3 is 15 residues. V was pared by 7 bases and J by 2 bases, with 15 bases between. In germline, CDR1 is LNHNV, CDR2 YYDKDF (reference sequence). The CDR3 spells CATKAPGPRNQPQHF. The CDR3 DNA is TGTGCCACCAAGGCTCCAGGTCCGCGCAATCAGCCCCAGCATTTT.

This clone was observed once. The gene calls are TRBV30 and TRBJ1-5; D not certain. V dropped 1 base and J dropped 5 bases, with 6 bases sitting between them. Germline V gives CDR1 GTSNPN, CDR2 SVGIG (reference sequence). The CDR3 is 12 amino acids. CDR3: CAWSDGYQPQHF. As DNA, the CDR3 is TGTGCCTGGAGTGATGGCTATCAGCCCCAGCATTTT.

The chain is built from TRBV6-6 and TRBJ2-5; 8 nucleotides align to TRBD1. The V gene end was trimmed by 3 bases and the J gene end by 4 bases; junction bases not matched to a gene: 7. The germline V gene encodes CDR1 MNHNY and CDR2 SVGAGI (reference sequence). There are 15 residues in the CDR3. CDR3 bases: TGTGCCAGCAGTTATAGACAGGGGTTTGGAGAGACCCAGTACTTC. It is translated as CASSYRQGFGETQYF.

The genes are TRBV29-1 and TRBJ1-2; TRBD1 matches 8 bases. The germline V gene encodes CDR1 SQVTM and CDR2 ANQGSEA. CDR3 length: 13 amino acids. V shed 0 bases, J shed 6 bases, and the junction held 3 bases outside the gene matches. The CDR3 loop reads CSVEDLTGDGYTF. Written as DNA, the CDR3 is TGCAGCGTTGAAGATCTGACAGGGGATGGCTACACCTTC.

The chain carries TRBV19 and TRBJ1-1, with TRBD1 matching 7 bases. Germline CDR1 reads LNHDA; CDR2 reads SQIVND (reference sequence). Trimming at V came to 5 bases and at J to 3 bases, leaving 6 bases not matched to a gene. CDR3 length: 14 residues. The CDR3 here is CASSYAGGYTEAFF. The DNA for the CDR3 is TGTGCCAGTAGTTACGCAGGGGGATACACTGAAGCTTTCTTT.

V gene TRBV5-4 combines with J gene TRBJ2-6; D remains unclear. Germline V gives CDR1 SGHNT, CDR2 YYREEE (reference sequence). V lost 5 bases and J lost 8, with 11 bases in between. The CDR3 length is 13 residues. CDR3 in amino acids: CASSPDGSNVLTF. CDR3 sequence (DNA): TGTGCCAGCAGTCCTGACGGGTCCAACGTCCTGACTTTC.

The V gene is TRBV4-2, the J gene TRBJ1-5; D gene unclear. Germline values: CDR1 LGHNA, CDR2 YNFKEQ. Trimming left V 3 bases short and J 5 bases short, with 11 bases between. The CDR3 contains 14 residues. As DNA, the CDR3 is TGTGCCAGCAGCCATCGAGACAAGGATCAGCCCCAGCATTTT. As protein: CASSHRDKDQPQHF.

V gene TRBV30 combines with J gene TRBJ2-3; D possibly corresponds to TRBD2 (5 bases). Germline V gene sequence: CDR1 GTSNPN, CDR2 SVGIG (reference sequence). V dropped 4 bases and J dropped 1 base, with 12 bases sitting between them. This CDR3 comprises 14 residues. This chain's CDR3 is CAWTFGLRTDTQYF. The CDR3, as DNA: TGTGCCTGGACCTTCGGACTTCGCACAGATACGCAGTATTTT.

This rearrangement joins TRBV7-2 to TRBJ2-7, with D maybe TRBD1 (6 bases). V was cut by 5 bases and J by 4 bases, with 6 bases left in between. Germline V lookup: CDR1 SGHTA, CDR2 FQGNSA. CDR3 length: 11 amino acids. CDR3 region: CASSDRYEQYF. For the CDR3, the DNA is TGTGCCAGCAGCGACAGGTACGAGCAGTACTTC.

The chain has TRBV6-5 and TRBJ2-5; TRBD1 might be the D (6 bases). Germline V lookup: CDR1 MNHEY, CDR2 SVGAGI. V shed 8 bases and J shed 9 bases, with 22 bases lying between them. The CDR3 contains 14 residues. The CDR3 reads CASSQGGANGAQYF. The CDR3 coding sequence is TGTGCCAGCTCCCAAGGGGGAGCCAATGGGGCCCAGTACTTC.

The chain uses TRBV30 and TRBJ1-5, with a possible D match to TRBD1 (5 bases). Germline values: CDR1 GTSNPN, CDR2 SVGIG (reference sequence). The V gene lost 2 bases and the J gene lost 2 bases, with 10 bases spanning the gap. CDR3 length: 14 amino acids. CDR3: CAWSWQGGNQPQHF. The CDR3 bases are TGTGCCTGGAGTTGGCAGGGTGGCAATCAGCCCCAGCATTTT. Together with reference TRBV30 and TRBJ1-5, the CDR3 gives the full variable domain: SQTIHQWPATLVQPVGSPLSLECTVEGTSNPNLYWYRQAAGRGLQLLFYSVGIGQISSEVPQNLSASRPQDRQFILSSKKLLLSDSGFYLCAWSWQGGNQPQHFGDGTRLSIL.

This chain uses TRBV11-1 with TRBJ2-7; D is unresolved. V dropped 1 base and J dropped 3 bases, with 7 bases sitting between them. The CDR3 sequence is 13 residues long. CDR1 SGHAT and CDR2 FQDESV come from the germline V gene (reference sequence). The CDR3 nucleotides read TGTGCCAGCAGCTTAGTGCCAGTCTACGAGCAGTACTTC. It codes for CASSLVPVYEQYF.

This chain connects TRBV6-5 to TRBJ2-1; 7 bases fit TRBD1. This CDR3 contains 15 residues. Germline trimming cut 6 bases from V and 5 bases from J; bases unmatched to any gene: 10. Looked up from germline, CDR1 is MNHEY and CDR2 is SVGAGI. CDR3 coding DNA: TGTGCCAGCAGGTACCGACAGGGATCAGACAATGAGCAGTTCTTC. Protein: CASRYRQGSDNEQFF.

The chain recombines TRBV27 with TRBJ2-3, with D possibly TRBD2 on 5 matching bases. This CDR3 is built from 15 residues. Deletions cut 10 bases from V and 0 bases from J, with 17 bases between. Germline V gene lookup returns CDR1 MNHEY and CDR2 SMNVEV (reference sequence). The CDR3 nucleotides are TGTGCCACCGACCCTCGGAGGCGTAGCACAGATACGCAGTATTTT. Translating gives CATDPRRRSTDTQYF.

The chain uses TRBV19 and TRBJ2-5; the match to TRBD2 covers 14 bases. The CDR3 sequence is 15 residues long. V was pared by 5 bases and J by 5 bases, with 4 bases of the junction left unmatched. Per the germline V gene, CDR1 is LNHDA and CDR2 is SQIVND (reference sequence). The CDR3 protein is CASSRTSGGKETQYF. CDR3 DNA sequence: TGTGCCAGTAGTCGGACTAGCGGGGGGAAGGAGACCCAGTACTTC.

CDR3 in amino acids: CASSSNPNNEQFF. CDR3 sequence (DNA): TGTGCCAGCAGCTCTAACCCTAACAATGAGCAGTTCTTC. V gene TRBV11-3 combines with J gene TRBJ2-1, with unresolved D. There are 13 residues in the CDR3. V lost 4 bases to trimming and J lost 5 bases, with 9 bases between them. CDR1 and CDR2 (germline): SGHNT, YENEEA. The full variable domain, in which reference TRBV11-3 and TRBJ2-1 provide the parts outside the CDR3, is EAGVVQSPRYKIIEKKQPVAFWCNPISGHNTLYWYLQNLGQGPELLIRYENEEAVDDSQLPKDRFSAERLKGVDSTLKIQPAELGDSAVYLCASSSNPNNEQFFGPGTRLTVL.

The rearrangement links TRBV28 to TRBJ2-7; a weak D match, TRBD2 (5 bases). The CDR3 sequence is 14 residues long. Germline lookup yields CDR1 MDHEN and CDR2 SYDVKM. Trimming removed 5 bases from V and 2 bases from J, with 13 bases in between. The CDR3 here is CASSPPPGTYEQYF. As DNA, the CDR3 is TGTGCCAGCAGTCCGCCCCCGGGAACCTACGAGCAGTACTTC.

The table lists this clone with a count of one. This chain uses TRBV28 with TRBJ1-2; tentative D call: TRBD1 (5 bases). CDR1 is MDHEN and CDR2 is SYDVKM in the germline V gene. The ends were cut back, 5 bases at V and 3 bases at J, with 10 bases in the middle. This CDR3 contains 13 residues. The CDR3 DNA is TGTGCCAGCAGTCCCGGGGGGGACTATGGCTACACCTTC. It specifies CASSPGGDYGYTF.

The genes are TRBV2 and TRBJ1-2; D unclear. There are 15 residues in the CDR3. Looked up from germline, CDR1 is SNHLY and CDR2 is FYNNEI. Trimming pared 8 bases from V and 5 bases from J, leaving 21 bases between. In nucleotides, the CDR3 is TGTGCCAGCCGGTCACCGAGGGATTATCTTTATGGCTACACCTTC. Its translation is CASRSPRDYLYGYTF.

Only one count was recorded for this clone. The V call is TRBV5-1, the J call TRBJ2-1, with TRBD1 matching over 10 bases. The V segment lost 7 bases and the J segment 5 bases; nucleotides outside the gene matches: 6. CDR1 SGHRS and CDR2 YFSETQ come from the germline V gene. This CDR3 is built from 14 residues. The CDR3 DNA reads as TGCGCCAGCGGAAAGGGGACAGGGGACAATGAGCAGTTCTTC. Protein sequence: CASGKGTGDNEQFF. The full variable domain, completed using reference TRBV5-1 and TRBJ2-1, is KAGVTQTPRYLIKTRGQQVTLSCSPISGHRSVSWYQQTPGQGLQFLFEYFSETQRNKGNFPGRFSGRQFSNSRSEMNVSTLELGDSALYLCASGKGTGDNEQFFGPGTRLTVL.

The chain recombines TRBV27 with TRBJ1-5; 10 bases agree with TRBD1. Germline CDR1 reads MNHEY; CDR2 reads SMNVEV (reference sequence). Losses at the gene ends were 5 bases for V and 4 bases for J; bases not matched to a gene: 5. CDR3 length: 15 residues. CDR3 residues: CASSPMGQGNQPQHF. The CDR3 DNA is TGTGCCAGCAGTCCTATGGGACAGGGGAATCAGCCCCAGCATTTT.

This sequence joins TRBV19 and TRBJ2-1; D is possibly TRBD2 (5 bases). Germline-derived CDR1 and CDR2 are LNHDA and SQIVND (reference sequence). With 3 bases removed from V and 10 bases from J, the gap between germline ends came to 16 bases. CDR3 length: 14 residues. The CDR3 nucleotides read TGTGCCAGTAGTATTTTAGCGAATCATGAGGAGCAGTTCTTC. This gives the protein CASSILANHEEQFF.

V and J are TRBV5-6 and TRBJ2-2, with 9 bases fitting TRBD2. The CDR3 covers 16 residues. The ends lost 3 bases at V and 2 bases at J; junction bases unmatched: 5. From germline, CDR1 is SGHDT and CDR2 YYEEEE. CDR3 residues: CASSSRLAVNTGELFF. The CDR3 DNA reads TGTGCCAGCAGCTCGCGACTAGCGGTTAACACCGGGGAGCTGTTTTTT.

CDR3 DNA: TGTGCCAGCAGCTTGCCCAGGGGGACCCAAGAGACCCAGTACTTC. Amino acids: CASSLPRGTQETQYF. This chain uses TRBV5-6 with TRBJ2-5; 7 bases agree with TRBD1. Losses at the gene ends were 1 base for V and 1 base for J; bases not matched to a gene: 4. Germline values: CDR1 SGHDT, CDR2 YYEEEE. This CDR3 has 15 residues. Complete variable domain (other parts from reference TRBV5-6 and TRBJ2-5): DAGVTQSPTHLIKTRGQQVTLRCSPKSGHDTVSWYQQALGQGPQFIFQYYEEEERQRGNFPDRFSGHQFPNYSSELNVNALLLGDSALYLCASSLPRGTQETQYFGPGTRLLVL.

V usage is TRBV7-9 and J usage is TRBJ1-5; 9 bases line up with TRBD1. This CDR3 has 14 residues. The V gene end was trimmed by 4 bases and the J gene end by 4 bases; junction bases not matched to a gene: 2. CDR1 and CDR2 from the germline V gene are SEHNR and FQNEAQ (reference sequence). CDR3 sequence reads: CASSYGQGNQPQHF. The CDR3 DNA reads TGTGCCAGCAGCTATGGACAGGGGAATCAGCCCCAGCATTTT.

This chain links TRBV19 with TRBJ2-5; D possibly corresponds to TRBD1 (6 bases). Trimming took 5 bases from V and 2 from J, leaving 18 bases between them. CDR3 length: 16 residues. CDR1 and CDR2 from the germline V gene are LNHDA and SQIVND (reference sequence). The CDR3 nucleotides read TGTGCCAGTAGTCCCCTGCCGGGCAGGGGTCAAGAGACCCAGTACTTC. Its protein product is CASSPLPGRGQETQYF.

The CDR3: CASSLKTSQETQYF. CDR3 DNA sequence: TGCGCCAGCAGCCTAAAGACTAGCCAAGAGACCCAGTACTTC. This chain joins TRBV5-1 and TRBJ2-5; TRBD2 might be the D (6 bases). The CDR3 extends over 14 amino acids. Trimming took 4 bases from V and 1 from J, leaving 11 bases between them. Germline V gene sequence: CDR1 SGHRS, CDR2 YFSETQ.

The chain combines TRBV11-2 with TRBJ2-3; 11 bases match TRBD2. The ends lost 2 bases at V and 0 bases at J; junction bases unmatched: 7. Germline V gene data show CDR1 as SGHAT and CDR2 as FQNNGV. This CDR3 has 18 amino acids. The CDR3 sequence: CASSLPGLAVASTDTQYF. In DNA form, the CDR3 reads TGTGCCAGCAGCTTACCGGGACTAGCGGTCGCGAGCACAGATACGCAGTATTTT. Filled out from reference TRBV11-2 and TRBJ2-3, the complete variable domain reads EAGVAQSPRYKIIEKRQSVAFWCNPISGHATLYWYQQILGQGPKLLIQFQNNGVVDDSQLPKDRFSAERLKGVDSTLKIQPAKLEDSAVYLCASSLPGLAVASTDTQYFGPGTRLTVL.